The present T cell receptor (beta chain) was sequenced within a study of T cell responses to AZD1222 COVID-19 vaccine. Study results and limitations: No day 14 peak samples; only post-peak repertoires were characterized. Mostly white British, mostly female donors; authors suggested clonal diversity may be underestimated. Spike as a whole was targeted by vaccine-associated CD4 TCRs, dominant at 160-218 and 743-854.

The data were produced by immunoSEQ multiplex PCR, yet TCRdb's version contains in-frame clones alone and is incomplete. The sample shows 75,000 to 95,000 clones, approximately 81% of them seen only once. The CDR3 is 15 amino acids. Deletions cut 1 base from V and 2 bases from J, with 9 bases between. Looked up from germline, CDR1 is MNHEY and CDR2 is SVGAGI. Regarding this clone: What it binds is unknown.

The chain employs TRBV6-5 and TRBJ2-1, with a tentative D call TRBD2 (6 bases). The TCR comes from an adult in good health. The material sequenced was peripheral blood, taken on day 0 of AZD1222 vaccination. The CDR3 DNA sequence: TGTGCCAGCAGTTACTTAACGGGGGCCTACAATGAGCAGTTCTTC. Amino acid sequence: CASSYLTGAYNEQFF.